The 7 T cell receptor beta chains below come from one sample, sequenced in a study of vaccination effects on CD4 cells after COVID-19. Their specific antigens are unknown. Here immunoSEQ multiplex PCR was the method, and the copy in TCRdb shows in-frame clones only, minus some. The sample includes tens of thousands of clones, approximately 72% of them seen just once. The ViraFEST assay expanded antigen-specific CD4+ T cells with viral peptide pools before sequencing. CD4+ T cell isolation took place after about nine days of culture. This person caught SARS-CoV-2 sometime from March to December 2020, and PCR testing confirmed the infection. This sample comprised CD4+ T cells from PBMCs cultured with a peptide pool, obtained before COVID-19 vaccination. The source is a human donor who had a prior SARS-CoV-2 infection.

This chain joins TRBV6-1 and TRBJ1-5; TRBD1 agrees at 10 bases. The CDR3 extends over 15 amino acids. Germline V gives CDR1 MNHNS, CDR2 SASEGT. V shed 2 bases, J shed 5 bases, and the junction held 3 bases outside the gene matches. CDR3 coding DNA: TGTGCCAGCAGTGAACCGGGACAGGGGTATCAGCCCCAGCATTTT. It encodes CASSEPGQGYQPQHF.

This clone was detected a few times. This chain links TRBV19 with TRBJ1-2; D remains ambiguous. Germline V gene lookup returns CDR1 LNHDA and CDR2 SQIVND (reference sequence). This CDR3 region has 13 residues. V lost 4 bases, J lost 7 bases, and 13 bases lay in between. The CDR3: CASSNGRRTGYTF. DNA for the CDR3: TGTGCCAGTAGTAACGGACGACGGACTGGCTACACCTTC.

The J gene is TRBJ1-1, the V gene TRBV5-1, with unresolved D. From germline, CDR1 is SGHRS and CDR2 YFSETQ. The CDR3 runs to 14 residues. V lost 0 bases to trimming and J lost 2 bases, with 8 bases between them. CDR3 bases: TGCGCCAGCAGCTTGGGATCAGACAACACTGAAGCTTTCTTT. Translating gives CASSLGSDNTEAFF.

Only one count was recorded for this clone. DNA of the CDR3: TGCGCCAGCAGCTTGGGGTTAGGGGACTCCTACGAGCAGTACTTC. Protein sequence: CASSLGLGDSYEQYF. This sequence joins TRBV5-1 and TRBJ2-7, with a possible D match to TRBD1 (5 bases). The CDR3 has 15 residues. Germline CDR1 is SGHRS and CDR2 is YFSETQ. V lost 0 bases and J 0 bases, leaving 10 bases between the germline ends.

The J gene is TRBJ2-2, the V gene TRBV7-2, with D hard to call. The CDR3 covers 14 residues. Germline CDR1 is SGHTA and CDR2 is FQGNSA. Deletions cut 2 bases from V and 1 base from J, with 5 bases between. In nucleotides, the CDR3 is TGTGCCAGCAGCTTACTGCTGAACACCGGGGAGCTGTTTTTT. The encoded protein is CASSLLLNTGELFF. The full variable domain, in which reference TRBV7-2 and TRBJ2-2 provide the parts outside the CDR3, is GAGVSQSPSNKVTEKGKDVELRCDPISGHTALYWYRQSLGQGLEFLIYFQGNSAPDKSGLPSDRFSAERTGGSVSTLTIQRTQQEDSAVYLCASSLLLNTGELFFGEGSRLTVL.

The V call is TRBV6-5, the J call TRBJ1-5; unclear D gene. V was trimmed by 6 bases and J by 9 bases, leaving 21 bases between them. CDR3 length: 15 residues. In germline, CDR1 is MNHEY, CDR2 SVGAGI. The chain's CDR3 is CASRTTTSTLTPQHF. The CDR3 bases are TGTGCCAGCAGAACAACGACGTCAACACTAACGCCCCAGCATTTT.

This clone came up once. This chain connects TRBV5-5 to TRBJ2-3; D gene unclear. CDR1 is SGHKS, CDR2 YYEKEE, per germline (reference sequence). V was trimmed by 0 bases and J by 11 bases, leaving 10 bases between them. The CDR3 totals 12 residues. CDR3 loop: CASSLGNPGQYF. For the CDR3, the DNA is TGTGCCAGCAGCTTGGGCAACCCTGGGCAGTATTTT.